These 28 T cell receptor beta chains were all obtained from the same sample, sequenced in a study of identical twins. TCRdb passed the 5' RACE reads through MiXCR, listing each CDR3 protein once. The sample contains about 520,000 distinct CDR3 sequences, 22% of which appear only once. The same sample was also studied in work on T cells expressing NK-cell markers.

Sample: CD4+ T cells sorted from blood. These receptors came from a woman aged 18-29 years in good health.

The chain couples TRBV2 to TRBJ1-3; 7 bases are a match to TRBD1. The CDR3 runs 16 residues. Looked up from germline, CDR1 is SNHLY and CDR2 is FYNNEI. J was trimmed by 1 base and V by 5 bases; bases with no gene match: 8. This chain's CDR3 is CASSTGVPSSGNTIYF. The DNA for the CDR3 is TGTGCCAGCAGTACAGGGGTTCCAAGTTCTGGAAACACCATATATTTT. The full variable domain, with the rest looked up from reference TRBV2 and TRBJ1-3, is EPEVTQTPSHQVTQMGQEVILRCVPISNHLYFYWYRQILGQKVEFLVSFYNNEISEKSEIFDDQFSVERPDGSNFTLKIRSTKLEDSAMYFCASSTGVPSSGNTIYFGEGSWLTVV.

This clonotype was found many times. The V and J genes are TRBV7-2 and TRBJ2-3; possibly TRBD1 for D (7 bases). The CDR3 sequence is 16 residues long. V was trimmed by 1 base and J by 3 bases, leaving 14 bases between them. In germline, CDR1 is SGHTA, CDR2 FQGNSA. CDR3 DNA: TGTGCCAGCAGCTTAGATCAGGGGGGATGGACAGATACGCAGTATTTT. Its translation is CASSLDQGGWTDTQYF.

The CDR3 nucleotides read TGTGCCAGCAGTTACTTCGACGGAAACACCATATATTTT. Its protein product is CASSYFDGNTIYF. The J gene is TRBJ1-3, the V gene TRBV6-5; D unclear. The CDR3 has 13 amino acids. Trimming removed 1 base from V and 4 bases from J, with 5 bases in between. Germline V lookup: CDR1 MNHEY, CDR2 SVGAGI.

In this sample, this clonotype turned up a few times. The chain joins TRBV5-1 to TRBJ1-1, with 7 positions matching TRBD1. CDR1 is SGHRS, CDR2 YFSETQ, per germline. V dropped 0 bases and J dropped 0; count of bases not matched to a gene: 5. CDR3 length: 16 residues. The CDR3 DNA reads TGCGCCAGCAGCTTGGGCCAGACAGGGCTGAACACTGAAGCTTTCTTT. It is translated as CASSLGQTGLNTEAFF.

The rearrangement uses TRBV20-1 and TRBJ2-1; TRBD1 matches 10 bases. The junction had 11 bases not matched to a gene; V was cut back by 6 bases and J by 3 bases. This CDR3 spans 16 amino acids. Germline-derived CDR1 and CDR2 are DFQATT and SNEGSKA (reference sequence). DNA of the CDR3: TGCAGTGCGCAGACCGGGACAGGGGAGTTCTACAATGAGCAGTTCTTC. Its translation: CSAQTGTGEFYNEQFF.

The genes are TRBV24-1 and TRBJ2-2, with a tentative D call TRBD1 (9 bases). CDR3 size: 17 residues. Trimming shortened V by 4 bases and J by 5 bases, and 19 bases separated the two germline ends. CDR1 KGHDR and CDR2 SFDVKD come from the germline V gene. CDR3 residues: CATSESTGGGRTGELFF. The CDR3, as DNA: TGTGCCACCAGTGAATCTACAGGGGGCGGGAGGACCGGGGAGCTGTTTTTT.

The chain has TRBV6-5 and TRBJ2-2, with D unresolved. The CDR3 totals 12 residues. Trimming took 6 bases from V and 3 from J, leaving 5 bases between them. Germline V gene data show CDR1 as MNHEY and CDR2 as SVGAGI. CDR3 sequence: CASSRHTGELFF. The CDR3 nucleotides read TGTGCCAGCAGCCGACACACCGGGGAGCTGTTTTTT.

This clonotype was picked up many times. This rearrangement joins TRBV27 to TRBJ2-5; perhaps TRBD1 as D (5 bases). Germline loops: CDR1 MNHEY, CDR2 SMNVEV (reference sequence). The CDR3 totals 13 residues. The V end was cut by 2 bases, the J end by 4 bases, with 8 bases between. DNA of the CDR3: TGTGCCAGCAGTTTAAATAGGGGAGAGACCCAGTACTTC. This encodes CASSLNRGETQYF.

The rearrangement joins TRBV2 to TRBJ2-7, with D perhaps being TRBD1 or TRBD2 (5 bases each). Per germline, CDR1 SNHLY and CDR2 FYNNEI. The length of the CDR3 is 14 residues. The germline V and J ends were trimmed by 7 bases and 2 bases, with 15 bases remaining between them. The CDR3 region has the DNA TGTGCCAGCACCCAAGGGGACGCAGCCTACGAGCAGTACTTC. It translates to CASTQGDAAYEQYF.

This clonotype occurred a few times. This chain uses TRBV6-1 with TRBJ1-1; no definite D call. V lost 1 base to trimming and J lost 3 bases, with 6 bases between them. Germline V lookup: CDR1 MNHNS, CDR2 SASEGT. The CDR3 is 13 amino acids. For the CDR3, the DNA is TGTGCCAGCAGTGAAGTAGGAGACACTGAAGCTTTCTTT. It yields the protein CASSEVGDTEAFF.

The V call is TRBV21-1, the J call TRBJ1-5; whether TRBD1, the table's D call, matches the DNA was not checked. TRBV21-1 is listed as a pseudogene. The CDR3 is 18 residues long. CDR3 bases: TGTGCCAGCAGCACGGGACAGCGCCGTACTTTTAGCAATCAGCCCCAGCATTTT. This gives the protein CASSTGQRRTFSNQPQHF.

The V gene is TRBV5-4, the J gene TRBJ2-2; D is ambiguous. Germline-derived CDR1 and CDR2 are SGHNT and YYREEE (reference sequence). This CDR3 comprises 16 residues. V was trimmed by 0 bases and J by 2 bases, leaving 11 bases between them. CDR3 in amino acids: CASSLGSRLNTGELFF. CDR3 DNA: TGTGCCAGCAGCTTGGGATCCCGACTTAACACCGGGGAGCTGTTTTTT.

The chain recombines TRBV20-1 with TRBJ1-1, with TRBD1 matching 8 bases. After removal of 4 bases from V and 3 bases from J, the junction contained 1 base not matched to a gene. In germline, CDR1 is DFQATT, CDR2 SNEGSKA (reference sequence). This CDR3 is 12 amino acids long. Written as DNA, the CDR3 is TGCAGTGCTATGACAGGGGACACTGAAGCTTTCTTT. Its translation: CSAMTGDTEAFF.

The V call is TRBV7-9, the J call TRBJ2-3; TRBD2 might be the D (5 bases). Looked up from germline, CDR1 is SEHNR and CDR2 is FQNEAQ (reference sequence). The CDR3 is made up of 17 amino acids. The V end was cut by 1 base, the J end by 2 bases, with 16 bases between. CDR3 nucleotide sequence: TGTGCCAGCAGCTTAGGGGCGAGCGGAAATCCCACAGATACGCAGTATTTT. Translation: CASSLGASGNPTDTQYF.

This clonotype was observed a handful of times. This chain joins TRBV9 and TRBJ2-5; no clear D gene. The CDR3 is 14 residues long. Germline CDR1 SGDLS, CDR2 YYNGEE. V shed 0 bases and J shed 5 bases, with 11 bases lying between them. The CDR3 DNA reads TGTGCCAGCAGCGTAGAAGCGCAGAGGGAGACCCAGTACTTC. Translating it yields CASSVEAQRETQYF. The variable domain in full, with the rest retrieved from reference TRBV9 and TRBJ2-5, is DSGVTQTPKHLITATGQRVTLRCSPRSGDLSVYWYQQSLDQGLQFLIQYYNGEERAKGNILERFSAQQFPDLHSELNLSSLELGDSALYFCASSVEAQRETQYFGPGTRLLVL.

This clonotype turned up a few times. This chain uses TRBV7-2 with TRBJ2-3; 9 bases align to TRBD2. This CDR3 comprises 17 residues. CDR1 and CDR2 (germline): SGHTA, FQGNSA. V was pared by 2 bases and J by 8 bases, with 14 bases of the junction left unmatched. CDR3 amino acids: CASSLQRGASRRGTQYF. The CDR3 bases are TGTGCCAGCAGCTTACAGCGGGGGGCAAGTCGCCGTGGTACGCAGTATTTT.

The table lists this clonotype with a few counts. V is TRBV5-1 and J is TRBJ2-1; 9 nucleotides line up with TRBD1. CDR3 size: 18 residues. The V gene end was trimmed by 0 bases and the J gene end by 6 bases; junction bases not matched to a gene: 13. Germline V gene sequence: CDR1 SGHRS, CDR2 YFSETQ. The CDR3 region is CASSLVGTHRGRGNEQFF. CDR3 DNA sequence: TGCGCCAGCAGCTTGGTCGGGACGCACAGGGGGCGCGGCAATGAGCAGTTCTTC.

This clonotype was recorded at least ten times. V and J are TRBV5-1 and TRBJ2-7; a possible D gene is TRBD1 (5 bases). Trimming took off 1 base at V and 1 base at J, with 12 bases between the two ends. The CDR3 spans 15 residues. In germline, CDR1 is SGHRS, CDR2 YFSETQ. The CDR3 sequence is CASSLNRINSYEQYF. In DNA form, the CDR3 reads TGCGCCAGCAGCTTGAACAGGATAAATTCCTACGAGCAGTACTTC.

The rearrangement links TRBV2 to TRBJ2-7; 7 bases match TRBD2. The CDR3 has 13 amino acids. V trimming: 0 bases; J trimming: 6 bases; junction bases outside the gene matches: 2. CDR1 and CDR2 (germline): SNHLY, FYNNEI. In nucleotides, the CDR3 is TGTGCCAGCAGTGAAGCGGGAGGGCTCGAGCAGTACTTC. It codes for CASSEAGGLEQYF. Drawing the rest from reference TRBV2 and TRBJ2-7, the complete variable domain is EPEVTQTPSHQVTQMGQEVILRCVPISNHLYFYWYRQILGQKVEFLVSFYNNEISEKSEIFDDQFSVERPDGSNFTLKIRSTKLEDSAMYFCASSEAGGLEQYFGPGTRLTVT.

This clonotype came up a few times. This chain joins TRBV27 and TRBJ1-2, with 7 bases identical to TRBD1. Trimming removed 4 bases from V and 0 bases from J; junction bases left unmatched: 8. The CDR3 extends over 16 amino acids. The V gene's germline CDR1 is MNHEY and CDR2 SMNVEV (reference sequence). CDR3 protein: CASSYLGTAPNYGYTF. For the CDR3, the DNA is TGTGCCAGCAGTTACCTCGGGACAGCTCCTAACTATGGCTACACCTTC.

The CDR3, as DNA: TGTGCCAGCAGAGTAAGCCAGCCCCAGCATTTT. Its protein is CASRVSQPQHF. J is TRBJ1-5 and V is TRBV2; D is uncertain. The V end was cut by 6 bases, the J end by 7 bases, with 7 bases between. Germline lookup yields CDR1 SNHLY and CDR2 FYNNEI. The CDR3 runs 11 residues.

The sample holds a few counts of this clonotype. The chain couples TRBV12-3 or TRBV12-4 to TRBJ2-7; 9 bases align to TRBD2. CDR3 length: 13 amino acids. Germline trimming cut 6 bases from V and 6 bases from J; bases unmatched to any gene: 6. The DNA for the CDR3 is TGTGCCAGCAGCCAGCGGGGGGTCCCCGAGCAGTACTTC. As protein: CASSQRGVPEQYF.

This chain links TRBV29-1 with TRBJ1-1; D is perhaps TRBD1 (5 bases). This CDR3 comprises 11 residues. Trimming stripped 7 bases from V and 11 bases from J, with 17 bases between. From germline, CDR1 is SQVTM and CDR2 ANQGSEA. The CDR3 sequence: CSAKLQVEAFF. CDR3 bases: TGCAGCGCCAAATTACAGGTAGAGGCTTTCTTT. The variable domain in full, completed from reference TRBV29-1 and TRBJ1-1, reads SAVISQKPSRDICQRGTSLTIQCQVDSQVTMMFWYRQQPGQSLTLIATANQGSEATYESGFVIDKFPISRPNLTFSTLTVSNMSPEDSSIYLCSAKLQVEAFFGQGTRLTVV.

This clonotype was seen only a few times. The chain couples TRBV29-1 to TRBJ1-1, with 8 bases matching TRBD1. J lost 5 bases, V lost 6 bases, and 8 bases had no gene match. Looked up from germline, CDR1 is SQVTM and CDR2 is ANQGSEA. This CDR3 comprises 13 residues. CDR3: CSVELDRGTEAFF. CDR3 bases: TGCAGCGTAGAATTAGACAGGGGAACTGAAGCTTTCTTT.

The chain recombines TRBV7-2 with TRBJ1-2; 11 bases match TRBD1. CDR1 SGHTA and CDR2 FQGNSA come from the germline V gene. The CDR3 is made up of 16 amino acids. V lost 4 bases and J lost 4; bases outside the gene matches: 8. CDR3 DNA: TGTGCCAGCAGCTCATCTCGGACAGGGGGCAGCTATGGCTACACCTTC. Encoded protein: CASSSSRTGGSYGYTF.

V is TRBV6-6 and J is TRBJ2-7; D is undetermined. The germline gives CDR1 MNHNY, CDR2 SVGAGI (reference sequence). Trimming stripped 7 bases from V and 2 bases from J, with 12 bases between. This CDR3 spans 13 amino acids. This chain's CDR3 is CASTSGPAYEQYF. CDR3 coding DNA: TGTGCCAGCACCTCCGGACCGGCCTACGAGCAGTACTTC.

The rearrangement links TRBV3-1 to TRBJ2-7; 11 bases are a match to TRBD2. There are 15 residues in the CDR3. Germline V gene data show CDR1 as LGHDT and CDR2 as YNNKEL (reference sequence). V was pared by 4 bases and J by 3 bases, with 5 bases of the junction left unmatched. Here the CDR3 DNA reads TGTGCCAGCAGCCCCGGGACTAGCGGATACTACGAGCAGTACTTC. Protein sequence: CASSPGTSGYYEQYF.

This chain connects TRBV30 to TRBJ1-1, with a weak D call TRBD1 (5 bases). Trimming stripped 4 bases from V and 3 bases from J, with 15 bases between. The CDR3 has 14 amino acids. The V gene's germline CDR1 is GTSNPN and CDR2 SVGIG (reference sequence). The CDR3 bases are TGTGCCTGGACCGTGGGGGTCGGGCACACTGAAGCTTTCTTT. Its translation: CAWTVGVGHTEAFF.